A selection of T cell receptor beta chains follows, all from one sample in a study of blood T cell repertoires in COVID-19. Data came from immunoSEQ multiplex PCR; TCRdb stores just in-frame clones and leaves some out. The table lists some 180,000 clones, around 87% of them singletons, with roughly 0.56% in the top ten. Sequenced input: peripheral blood. These receptors were obtained from a man aged 50 or older with acute or convalescent COVID-19. Both conserved end residues are part of each CDR3. Fields, in order: clone size, J gene, V gene, D gene, CDR3 protein, CDR3 DNA. D genes are given only for firm matches. Part of the rows lack a size; the others show once, few, many or a class for expanded clones.

abundance: -; j_gene: TRBJ2-1; v_gene: TRBV18; d_gene: -; CDR3aa: CASSPSIPNEQFF; CDR3nt: TGTGCCAGCTCACCGAGCATACCCAATGAGCAGTTCTTC
abundance: -; j_gene: TRBJ2-2; v_gene: TRBV14; d_gene: -; CDR3aa: CASSQGQGAGELFF; CDR3nt: TGTGCCAGCAGCCAAGGACAAGGGGCCGGGGAGCTGTTTTTT
abundance: few; j_gene: TRBJ1-5; v_gene: TRBV10-3; d_gene: -; CDR3aa: CAITTGLGQPQHF; CDR3nt: TGTGCCATCACAACAGGGCTTGGTCAGCCCCAGCATTTT
abundance: -; j_gene: TRBJ1-5; v_gene: TRBV6-2/TRBV6-3; d_gene: -; CDR3aa: CASSYSDTNRPQHF; CDR3nt: TGTGCCAGCAGTTACTCCGACACCAATCGGCCCCAGCATTTT
abundance: -; j_gene: TRBJ2-2; v_gene: TRBV18; d_gene: -; CDR3aa: CASSPWQGDTGELFF; CDR3nt: TGTGCCAGCTCACCTTGGCAGGGTGACACCGGGGAGCTGTTTTTT
abundance: -; j_gene: TRBJ1-2; v_gene: TRBV5-4; d_gene: TRBD1; CDR3aa: CASSPDHDRDYGYTF; CDR3nt: TGTGCCAGCAGCCCGGACCACGACAGGGACTATGGCTACACCTTC
abundance: -; j_gene: TRBJ2-1; v_gene: TRBV11-2; d_gene: TRBD2; CDR3aa: CASSLGTSVYNEQFF; CDR3nt: TGTGCCAGCAGCTTAGGGACTAGCGTGTACAATGAGCAGTTCTTC
abundance: -; j_gene: TRBJ1-2; v_gene: TRBV2; d_gene: -; CDR3aa: CASSESPGYGYTF; CDR3nt: TGTGCCAGCAGTGAATCCCCAGGGTATGGCTACACCTTC
abundance: -; j_gene: TRBJ2-1; v_gene: TRBV19; d_gene: TRBD2; CDR3aa: CASSVRLAGLDNEQFF; CDR3nt: TGTGCCAGTAGTGTCCGCCTAGCGGGGCTGGACAATGAGCAGTTCTTC
abundance: -; j_gene: TRBJ2-1; v_gene: TRBV19; d_gene: -; CDR3aa: CASSIVTSGNEQFF; CDR3nt: TGTGCCAGTAGTATAGTGACGAGCGGCAATGAGCAGTTCTTC
abundance: -; j_gene: TRBJ1-4; v_gene: TRBV28; d_gene: TRBD1; CDR3aa: CASSFSSGQASGKLFF; CDR3nt: TGTGCCAGCAGTTTTTCCTCGGGACAGGCCTCTGGAAAACTGTTTTTT
abundance: -; j_gene: TRBJ1-5; v_gene: TRBV6-1; d_gene: -; CDR3aa: CASSGGGGGGYSNQPQHF; CDR3nt: TGTGCCAGCAGTGGCGGAGGGGGGGGCGGCTATAGCAATCAGCCCCAGCATTTT
abundance: once; j_gene: TRBJ2-7; v_gene: TRBV7-9; d_gene: TRBD1; CDR3aa: CASSLDSGTGGSFPHEQYF; CDR3nt: TGTGCCAGCAGCTTGGATTCCGGGACAGGGGGTTCTTTCCCTCACGAGCAGTACTTC
abundance: -; j_gene: TRBJ2-1; v_gene: TRBV11-2; d_gene: TRBD2; CDR3aa: CASSLGGRAYNEQFF; CDR3nt: TGTGCCAGCAGCTTAGGCGGGAGGGCCTACAATGAGCAGTTCTTC
abundance: -; j_gene: TRBJ1-2; v_gene: TRBV5-1; d_gene: TRBD1; CDR3aa: CASSLAGTGGYGYTF; CDR3nt: TGCGCCAGCAGCTTGGCCGGGACAGGGGGCTATGGCTACACCTTC
abundance: -; j_gene: TRBJ2-1; v_gene: TRBV30; d_gene: TRBD2; CDR3aa: CAWSWSGGYNEQFF; CDR3nt: TGTGCCTGGTCTTGGAGCGGGGGGTACAATGAGCAGTTCTTC
abundance: -; j_gene: TRBJ2-1; v_gene: TRBV6-6; d_gene: TRBD2; CDR3aa: CASSPGLAGFDEQFF; CDR3nt: TGTGCCAGCAGCCCCGGACTAGCGGGGTTCGATGAGCAGTTCTTC
abundance: -; j_gene: TRBJ2-7; v_gene: TRBV30; d_gene: -; CDR3aa: CAASDLGYEQYF; CDR3nt: TGTGCCGCCTCAGACTTGGGTTACGAGCAGTACTTC
abundance: once; j_gene: TRBJ2-5; v_gene: TRBV10-1; d_gene: -; CDR3aa: CASSEGSLFQETQYF; CDR3nt: TGCGCCAGCAGTGAGGGTAGCTTATTCCAAGAGACCCAGTACTTC
abundance: once; j_gene: TRBJ1-6; v_gene: TRBV9; d_gene: TRBD1; CDR3aa: CASSSHPGQGFGRSPLHF; CDR3nt: TGTGCCAGCAGCTCCCACCCGGGACAGGGATTCGGAAGATCACCCCTCCACTTT
abundance: -; j_gene: TRBJ1-2; v_gene: TRBV6-6; d_gene: -; CDR3aa: CASSSQSGSYGYTF; CDR3nt: TGTGCCAGCAGTTCCCAGTCCGGGTCCTATGGCTACACCTTC
abundance: once; j_gene: TRBJ2-1; v_gene: TRBV10-3; d_gene: TRBD2; CDR3aa: CAIRGPGTSVGKGEQFF; CDR3nt: TGTGCCATCAGAGGTCCGGGTACTAGCGTTGGGAAGGGTGAGCAGTTCTTC
abundance: -; j_gene: TRBJ2-1; v_gene: TRBV2; d_gene: TRBD1; CDR3aa: CASRETGSSYNEQFF; CDR3nt: TGTGCCAGCAGGGAGACAGGGAGCTCCTACAATGAGCAGTTCTTC
abundance: -; j_gene: TRBJ2-7; v_gene: TRBV10-2; d_gene: TRBD2; CDR3aa: CASRQLAGAHEQYF; CDR3nt: TGCGCCAGCAGGCAACTAGCGGGAGCTCACGAGCAGTACTTC
abundance: -; j_gene: TRBJ1-4; v_gene: TRBV2; d_gene: -; CDR3aa: CASYRTELFF; CDR3nt: TGTGCCAGCTACAGGACAGAACTGTTTTTT
abundance: -; j_gene: TRBJ2-7; v_gene: TRBV9; d_gene: TRBD2; CDR3aa: CASSPTAGGGSYEQYF; CDR3nt: TGTGCCAGCAGCCCAACAGCGGGAGGGGGCTCTTACGAGCAGTACTTC
abundance: -; j_gene: TRBJ1-2; v_gene: TRBV10-3; d_gene: -; CDR3aa: CAISESGVRYGYTF; CDR3nt: TGTGCCATCAGTGAATCGGGGGTCAGATATGGCTACACCTTC
abundance: -; j_gene: TRBJ2-1; v_gene: TRBV20-1; d_gene: -; CDR3aa: CSARDGEQFF; CDR3nt: TGCAGTGCTAGAGATGGCGAGCAGTTCTTC
abundance: -; j_gene: TRBJ1-5; v_gene: TRBV19; d_gene: TRBD1; CDR3aa: CASSIWTGVQPQHF; CDR3nt: TGTGCCAGTAGTATATGGACAGGGGTTCAGCCCCAGCATTTT
abundance: -; j_gene: TRBJ2-1; v_gene: TRBV28; d_gene: TRBD1; CDR3aa: CASSFPQGAWNEQFF; CDR3nt: TGTGCCAGCAGTTTCCCCCAGGGGGCTTGGAATGAGCAGTTCTTC
abundance: -; j_gene: TRBJ2-1; v_gene: TRBV7-2; d_gene: TRBD1; CDR3aa: CASRPTGGREQFF; CDR3nt: TGTGCCAGCAGGCCAACAGGGGGCAGGGAGCAGTTCTTC
abundance: -; j_gene: TRBJ2-5; v_gene: TRBV25-1; d_gene: -; CDR3aa: CAGGAGSQETQYF; CDR3nt: TGTGCCGGGGGGGCAGGCTCACAAGAGACCCAGTACTTC
abundance: -; j_gene: TRBJ1-5; v_gene: TRBV19; d_gene: TRBD1; CDR3aa: CASSDRVNQPQHF; CDR3nt: TGTGCCAGTTCGGACAGGGTCAATCAGCCCCAGCATTTT
abundance: -; j_gene: TRBJ1-6; v_gene: TRBV4-3; d_gene: -; CDR3aa: CASSQDYGLQGNSPLHF; CDR3nt: TGCGCCAGCAGCCAAGATTACGGCCTTCAGGGGAATTCACCCCTCCACTTT
abundance: -; j_gene: TRBJ2-7; v_gene: TRBV6-6; d_gene: -; CDR3aa: CASSYLGGMYEQYF; CDR3nt: TGTGCCAGCAGTTACTTAGGGGGAATGTACGAGCAGTACTTC
abundance: -; j_gene: TRBJ1-5; v_gene: TRBV20-1; d_gene: -; CDR3aa: CSASKYRAVGPQHF; CDR3nt: TGCAGTGCTAGTAAGTACCGAGCCGTCGGTCCCCAGCATTTT
abundance: -; j_gene: TRBJ2-1; v_gene: TRBV19; d_gene: -; CDR3aa: CASSIGGGSYNEQFF; CDR3nt: TGTGCCAGTAGTATTGGGGGCGGCTCCTACAATGAGCAGTTCTTC
abundance: -; j_gene: TRBJ1-2; v_gene: TRBV21-1; d_gene: -; CDR3aa: CASSKGAGRDGYTF; CDR3nt: TGTGCCAGCAGCAAAGGGGCAGGGAGGGATGGCTACACCTTC
abundance: -; j_gene: TRBJ2-2; v_gene: TRBV4-3; d_gene: TRBD2; CDR3aa: CASSPLLADLNTGELFF; CDR3nt: TGCGCCAGCAGCCCGCTACTAGCGGACCTGAACACCGGGGAGCTGTTTTTT
abundance: -; j_gene: TRBJ1-5; v_gene: TRBV6-6; d_gene: -; CDR3aa: CASSLRGVGSNQPQHF; CDR3nt: TGTGCCAGCAGTCTCAGGGGAGTAGGTAGCAATCAGCCCCAGCATTTT
abundance: -; j_gene: TRBJ2-1; v_gene: TRBV12-5; d_gene: -; CDR3aa: CASEIRGSYNEQFF; CDR3nt: TGTGCTAGTGAGATAAGGGGGTCCTACAATGAGCAGTTCTTC
abundance: -; j_gene: TRBJ2-5; v_gene: TRBV14; d_gene: -; CDR3aa: CASSLAEETQYF; CDR3nt: TGTGCCAGCAGCCTGGCGGAAGAGACCCAGTACTTC
abundance: -; j_gene: TRBJ1-2; v_gene: TRBV5-8; d_gene: -; CDR3aa: CASSLDSSYGYTF; CDR3nt: TGTGCCAGCAGCTTGGACAGTTCCTATGGCTACACCTTC
abundance: -; j_gene: TRBJ1-3; v_gene: TRBV5-6; d_gene: -; CDR3aa: CASSFFPLSGNTIYF; CDR3nt: TGTGCCAGCAGCTTCTTCCCTTTGTCCGGAAACACCATATATTTT
abundance: once; j_gene: TRBJ1-2; v_gene: TRBV30; d_gene: -; CDR3aa: CAWRGRTSYGYTF; CDR3nt: TGTGCCTGGAGGGGGCGGACCTCCTATGGCTACACCTTC
abundance: -; j_gene: TRBJ1-6; v_gene: TRBV3-1/TRBV3-2; d_gene: -; CDR3aa: CASSQDPRYNSPLHF; CDR3nt: TGTGCCAGCAGCCAAGATCCCCGGTATAATTCACCCCTCCACTTT